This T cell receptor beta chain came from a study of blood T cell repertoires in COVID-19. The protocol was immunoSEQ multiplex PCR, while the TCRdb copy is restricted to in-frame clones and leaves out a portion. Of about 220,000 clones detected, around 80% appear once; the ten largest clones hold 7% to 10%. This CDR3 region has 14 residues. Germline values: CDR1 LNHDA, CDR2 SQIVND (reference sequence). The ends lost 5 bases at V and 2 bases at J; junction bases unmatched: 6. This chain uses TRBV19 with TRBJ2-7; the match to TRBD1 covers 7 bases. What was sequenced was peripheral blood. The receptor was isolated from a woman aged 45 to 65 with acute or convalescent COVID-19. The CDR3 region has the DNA TGTGCCAGTAGTGATGACAGGGCTACCTACGAGCAGTACTTC. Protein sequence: CASSDDRATYEQYF.